This TCR beta chain derives from a study of T cells in Graves' hyperthyroidism and ophthalmopathy. Based on clinical symptoms, serum thyroxine and TRAb, thyroid ultrasound and orbital computed tomography, diagnoses were reached. Out of approximately 10 ml of fresh peripheral blood came the PBMCs. General observations from the study: Most thyroid clonotypes that were expanded above 0.001 also turned up in blood. Stable hyperthyroidism was told apart from ophthalmopathy by a model built on 13 V-J features.

With respect to this clonotype: Its antigen is as yet unknown.

There were TCR beta CDR3 regions amplified from RNA transcripts. Primed by the HTBI set, a first-round RT-PCR was run on the TCR CDR3. Each CDR3 protein is one row after TCRdb ran MiXCR on the multiplex PCR reads. The sample lists about 740,000 distinct CDR3 sequences; around 15% were seen once. The source material was blood. The TCR was taken from a woman in her late teens or twenties with Graves' hyperthyroidism.

CDR3 nucleotide sequence: TGCGCCACCCCAGGCCGGCAGCCGATAGAGAGGACCGAGACGAGCTCCTACAATGAGCAGTTCTTC. This encodes CATPGRQPIERTETSSYNEQFF. The rearrangement joins TRBV10-1 to TRBJ2-1; D is uncertain. The germline V gene has CDR1 WNHNN and CDR2 SYGVQD (reference sequence). Trimming shortened V by 10 bases and J by 0 bases, and 37 bases separated the two germline ends. The CDR3 consists of 22 residues.